A selection of T cell receptor beta chains follows, all from one sample in a study of blood T cell repertoires in COVID-19. Libraries were prepared by immunoSEQ multiplex PCR; TCRdb keeps only in-frame clonotypes and omits some of them. The sample comprises roughly 290,000 clones, about 82% of which are singletons, and around 3.7% rests with the top ten. The sequenced sample consisted of peripheral blood. The receptors come from a woman aged 45-59 years with active or convalescent COVID-19. Both conserved end residues are part of each CDR3. D genes are given only for firm matches. The size of a clone is reported for some rows only, either as once, few or many, or as a class for expanded clones.

j_call | d_call | clone_size | v_call | cdr3_aa | cdr3_nt
TRBJ1-1 | TRBD1 | . | TRBV9 | CASSAGTAVEAFF | TGTGCCAGCAGCGCCGGGACAGCCGTTGAAGCTTTCTTT
TRBJ1-5 | . | few | TRBV19 | CASSYNRDQPQHF | TGTGCCAGTAGTTATAACAGGGACCAGCCCCAGCATTTT
TRBJ2-3 | . | . | TRBV30 | CAWKPRDTQYF | TGTGCCTGGAAGCCTAGAGATACGCAGTATTTT
TRBJ1-6 | . | . | TRBV28 | CASSRDLASPLHF | TGTGCCAGCAGTCGGGACTTGGCGTCACCCCTCCACTTT
TRBJ1-6 | . | . | TRBV28 | CASSLGRANNSPLHF | TGTGCCAGCAGTTTAGGCAGGGCAAATAATTCACCCCTCCACTTT
TRBJ2-5 | . | . | TRBV5-1 | CASSLAGTAGTQYF | TGCGCCAGCAGCTTAGCGGGTACGGCGGGGACCCAGTACTTC
TRBJ2-1 | . | . | TRBV6-5 | CASTISHEASNEQFF | TGTGCCAGCACCATATCCCACGAGGCTTCCAATGAGCAGTTCTTC
TRBJ1-4 | . | few | TRBV2 | CASSDQRRLFF | TGTGCCAGCAGTGATCAAAGGAGACTGTTTTTT
TRBJ1-3 | TRBD1 | . | TRBV3-1/TRBV3-2 | CASSQTGFTGNTIYF | TGTGCCAGCAGCCAGACAGGGTTTACTGGAAACACCATATATTTT
TRBJ1-1 | . | . | TRBV5-1 | CASSPEGRNTEAFF | TGCGCCAGCAGCCCGGAGGGCAGGAACACTGAAGCTTTCTTT
TRBJ2-7 | . | . | TRBV28 | CASRLQGSPYEQYF | TGTGCCAGCAGACTACAGGGATCGCCTTACGAGCAGTACTTC
TRBJ1-2 | . | once | TRBV19 | CASSIEQGFDYGYTF | TGTGCCAGTAGTATAGAGCAGGGGTTCGACTATGGCTACACCTTC
TRBJ1-5 | . | . | TRBV7-7 | CASSLALCFRDFLRSNQPQHF | TGTGCCAGCAGCTTAGCGCTTTGTTTTAGGGACTTCTTAAGAAGCAATCAGCCCCAGCATTTT
TRBJ1-1 | . | few | TRBV21-1 | CASSNLDRGVPEAFF | TGTGCCAGCAGCAACTTGGACAGGGGAGTCCCTGAAGCTTTCTTT
TRBJ1-1 | TRBD1 | . | TRBV9 | CASSPARGLSVEAFF | TGTGCCAGCTCCCCGGCCAGGGGGCTGTCGGTTGAAGCTTTCTTT
TRBJ2-1 | TRBD2 | . | TRBV10-2 | CARFRAPLAGGPGDEQFF | TGCGCCAGATTCCGTGCCCCCCTAGCGGGAGGGCCTGGGGATGAGCAGTTCTTC
TRBJ2-3 | TRBD2 | few | TRBV20-1 | CSASEVAGGDTQYF | TGCAGTGCTAGTGAGGTAGCGGGAGGGGATACGCAGTATTTT
TRBJ2-1 | . | few | TRBV19 | CASSIDGTYNEQFF | TGTGCCAGTAGTATAGACGGGACTTACAATGAGCAGTTCTTC
TRBJ1-2 | . | . | TRBV12-3/TRBV12-4 | CASTRKWGDGYTF | TGTGCCAGCACCCGGAAGTGGGGCGACGGCTACACCTTC
TRBJ2-3 | TRBD1 | . | TRBV6-5 | CASSYGGQGSTDTQYF | TGTGCCAGCAGTTACGGGGGACAGGGGAGCACAGATACGCAGTATTTT
TRBJ1-1 | TRBD1 | . | TRBV9 | CASSVEGTGGLTEAFF | TGTGCCAGCAGCGTAGAGGGGACAGGGGGCCTCACTGAAGCTTTCTTT
TRBJ1-6 | TRBD1 | . | TRBV6-5 | CASSGTGEALHF | TGTGCCAGCAGCGGGACAGGGGAGGCCCTCCACTTT
TRBJ1-2 | . | . | TRBV28 | CASSRYRWATNYGYTF | TGTGCCAGCAGTCGCTACAGGTGGGCAACCAACTATGGCTACACCTTC
TRBJ1-2 | TRBD1 | . | TRBV27 | CASNPGTGALSNYGYTF | TGTGCCAGCAATCCCGGGACAGGGGCCCTTAGTAACTATGGCTACACCTTC
TRBJ2-3 | . | few | TRBV21-1 | CASSNPGTQAPLTDTQYF | TGTGCCAGCAGCAATCCTGGGACACAGGCACCTCTAACAGATACGCAGTATTTT
TRBJ2-3 | . | . | TRBV19 | CASASYEWGRSTDTQYF | TGTGCCAGCGCATCTTACGAATGGGGCCGGAGCACAGATACGCAGTATTTT